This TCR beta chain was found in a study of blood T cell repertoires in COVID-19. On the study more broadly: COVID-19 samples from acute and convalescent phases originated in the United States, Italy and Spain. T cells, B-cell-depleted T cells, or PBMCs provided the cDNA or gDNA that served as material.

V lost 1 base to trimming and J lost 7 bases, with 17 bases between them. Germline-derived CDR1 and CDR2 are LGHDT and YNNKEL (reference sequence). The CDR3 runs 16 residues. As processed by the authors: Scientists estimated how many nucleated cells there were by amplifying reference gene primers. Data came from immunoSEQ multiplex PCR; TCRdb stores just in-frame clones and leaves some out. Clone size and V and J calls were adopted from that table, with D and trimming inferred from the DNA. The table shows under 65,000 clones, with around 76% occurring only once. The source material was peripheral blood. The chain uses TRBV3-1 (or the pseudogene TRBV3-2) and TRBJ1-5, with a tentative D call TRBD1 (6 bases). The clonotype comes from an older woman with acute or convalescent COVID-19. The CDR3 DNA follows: TGTGCCAGCAGCCAAGGGTCAGGACAGACCCTCCAGCCCCAGCATTTT. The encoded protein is CASSQGSGQTLQPQHF.